The clone carrying this TCR beta chain was recorded only once. Its target is unknown. Both 60 Vbeta primers and 13 Jbeta primers went into the PCR. Sequencing used immunoSEQ multiplex PCR; TCRdb keeps in-frame clones, though not all of them. The data hold under 200,000 clones, with roughly 85% observed a single time. These data belong to a study of cytomegalovirus exposure and HLA in healthy donors. Study context: In an early release, HLA-typed donors contributed tens of millions of unique TCR sequences. Study results and limitations: Across donors, most TCRs were seen rarely, yet some public ones were widespread. Researchers reported in a later analysis that a missense DCLRE1C variant was tied to TCR beta V- and J-gene trimming. Per published reports, the classifier diagnosed cytomegalovirus status with high specificity and sensitivity.

CDR3 length equals 16 residues. Trimming cost V 2 bases and J 2 bases; bases outside gene matches: 9. Germline V CDR1 and CDR2: SGHRS, YFSETQ. This chain links TRBV5-1 with TRBJ1-1; 7 nucleotides agree with TRBD1. The source material was PBMCs. The TCR originated in a middle-aged woman in good health and CMV-seronegative. The DNA of the CDR3 is TGCGCCAGCAGCTTTACCTCCGGGACAGTAAACACTGAAGCTTTCTTT. Amino acid sequence: CASSFTSGTVNTEAFF. The entire variable domain, with the rest obtained from reference TRBV5-1 and TRBJ1-1, is as follows: KAGVTQTPRYLIKTRGQQVTLSCSPISGHRSVSWYQQTPGQGLQFLFEYFSETQRNKGNFPGRFSGRQFSNSRSEMNVSTLELGDSALYLCASSFTSGTVNTEAFFGQGTRLTVV.